This is a list of T cell receptor beta chains from one sample in a study of lymphopenia after photon versus proton radiotherapy. TCRdb keeps only in-frame clones here, not all; method: immunoSEQ multiplex PCR. The sample lists tens of thousands of clones; under 95% were seen once. The sample consisted of peripheral blood, taken from a patient treated with photon-based radiotherapy. Receptor source: a woman in her sixties or seventies with pancreatic cancer. CDR3s include the opening cysteine and the closing phenylalanine or tryptophan. D genes are given only for firm matches. Where a row states a size, it is once, few, many or the class of an expanded clone; other rows omit it.

D: NA; V: TRBV7-2; size: NA; length: 17; J: TRBJ2-2; DNA: TGTGCCAGCAGCTTAGAACCTGAGAGGCTTAGAGCCGGGGAGCTGTTTTTT; CDR3: CASSLEPERLRAGELFF
D: NA; V: TRBV30; size: NA; length: 15; J: TRBJ1-1; DNA: TGTGCCTGGAGTAGGGTGGGTGGTAAGAACACTGAAGCTTTCTTT; CDR3: CAWSRVGGKNTEAFF
D: NA; V: TRBV11-2; size: NA; length: 13; J: TRBJ2-7; DNA: TGTGCCAGCAGCTTAGCTCCTTTCCCCGAGCAGTACTTC; CDR3: CASSLAPFPEQYF
D: NA; V: TRBV7-2; size: NA; length: 15; J: TRBJ1-5; DNA: TGTGCCAGCAGCTTAGGGGGGGGCTTGAATCAGCCCCAGCATTTT; CDR3: CASSLGGGLNQPQHF
D: TRBD1; V: TRBV30; size: NA; length: 11; J: TRBJ1-2; DNA: TGTGCCTGGAGTGTACTGGGACAGGATCATTTC; CDR3: CAWSVLGQDHF
D: TRBD2; V: TRBV19; size: NA; length: 14; J: TRBJ2-1; DNA: TGTGCCAGTATGAGGGAGGGCCGGGTCGACGAGCAGTTCTTC; CDR3: CASMREGRVDEQFF
D: NA; V: TRBV7-3; size: NA; length: 14; J: TRBJ2-1; DNA: TGTGCCAGCAGCTTAAATGACCCCGGTAGTGAGCAGTTCTTC; CDR3: CASSLNDPGSEQFF
D: TRBD1; V: TRBV29-1; size: NA; length: 13; J: TRBJ2-7; DNA: TGCAGCGTTGCACAGGGGGTGTGGAACGAGCAGTACTTC; CDR3: CSVAQGVWNEQYF
D: TRBD1; V: TRBV5-1; size: NA; length: 15; J: TRBJ1-2; DNA: TGCGCCAGCAGCGCGGCCGGGGACAGGGAGGCTGGCTACACCTTC; CDR3: CASSAAGDREAGYTF
D: NA; V: TRBV30; size: NA; length: 11; J: TRBJ2-3; DNA: TGTGCCTGGAGTCGGCGGGATACGCAGTATTTT; CDR3: CAWSRRDTQYF
D: NA; V: TRBV7-2; size: few; length: 13; J: TRBJ1-5; DNA: TGTGCCAGCAGCTTTAGAATTCTACAGCCCCAGCATTTT; CDR3: CASSFRILQPQHF
D: NA; V: TRBV7-2; size: NA; length: 15; J: TRBJ2-3; DNA: TGTGCCAGCAGCTTAGGACTTAAGCGGAGAGATACGCAGTATTTT; CDR3: CASSLGLKRRDTQYF
D: NA; V: TRBV11-3; size: NA; length: 17; J: TRBJ2-1; DNA: TGTGCCAGCAGCCTAACGCTGGGGTTAGACTGGTCCAATGAGCAGTTCTTC; CDR3: CASSLTLGLDWSNEQFF
D: NA; V: TRBV6-1; size: NA; length: 11; J: TRBJ1-4; DNA: TGTGCCAGTCAAGACCCGAAAAAACTGTTTTTT; CDR3: CASQDPKKLFF
D: NA; V: TRBV4-3; size: NA; length: 17; J: TRBJ2-6; DNA: TGCGCCAGCAGCCAAGAATTCGCAGGGGCTGGGGCCAACGTCCTGACTTTC; CDR3: CASSQEFAGAGANVLTF
D: TRBD2; V: TRBV6-5; size: NA; length: 15; J: TRBJ2-1; DNA: TGTGCCAGCAGTCCCCCGGGACTAGCGATCAATGAGCAGTTCTTC; CDR3: CASSPPGLAINEQFF
D: NA; V: TRBV28; size: NA; length: 12; J: TRBJ2-1; DNA: TGTGCCAGCAGCTCAAGGGTTGGTGAGCAGTTCTTC; CDR3: CASSSRVGEQFF
D: TRBD2; V: TRBV28; size: NA; length: 19; J: TRBJ2-1; DNA: TGTGCCAGCACCCCGGCCACCGGGACTAGTTTTCGGGTCTACAATGAGCAGTTCTTC; CDR3: CASTPATGTSFRVYNEQFF
D: NA; V: TRBV6-1; size: NA; length: 18; J: TRBJ2-1; DNA: TGTGCCAGCAGTGAAACCTCCGCGGCCAAAAACTCCTACAATGAGCAGTTCTTC; CDR3: CASSETSAAKNSYNEQFF
D: TRBD1; V: TRBV5-5; size: NA; length: 15; J: TRBJ1-2; DNA: TGTGCCAGCAGCTATGCTGGACAGGGGGATTATGGCTACACCTTC; CDR3: CASSYAGQGDYGYTF
D: TRBD2; V: TRBV6-6; size: NA; length: 13; J: TRBJ2-2; DNA: TGTGCCAGCAGTTTCGGGACTAGCGGGGAGCTGTTTTTT; CDR3: CASSFGTSGELFF
D: NA; V: TRBV18; size: NA; length: 14; J: TRBJ2-3; DNA: TGTGCCAGCTCACCAACGCCCCGCACAGATACGCAGTATTTT; CDR3: CASSPTPRTDTQYF
D: NA; V: TRBV6-1; size: NA; length: 15; J: TRBJ1-4; DNA: TGTGCCAGCAGTCCCAGGGGACTCCGGAATGAAAAACTGTTTTTT; CDR3: CASSPRGLRNEKLFF
D: NA; V: TRBV7-8; size: NA; length: 16; J: TRBJ2-2; DNA: TGTGCCAGCAGCTTAGACGGTGGGACTTACACCGGGGAGCTGTTTTTT; CDR3: CASSLDGGTYTGELFF
D: TRBD2; V: TRBV7-7; size: NA; length: 15; J: TRBJ2-1; DNA: TGTGCTAGCAGCCTCGGGGGAGGGCTAGTCGATGAGCAGTTCTTC; CDR3: CASSLGGGLVDEQFF
D: NA; V: TRBV19; size: NA; length: 13; J: TRBJ1-5; DNA: TGTGCCAGTAGTATCCGAGGGGATCAGCCCCAGCATTTT; CDR3: CASSIRGDQPQHF
D: NA; V: TRBV12-5; size: NA; length: 15; J: TRBJ1-1; DNA: TGTGCTAGTGGTTTGGTTTTAGGGCCGAACACTGAAGCTTTCTTT; CDR3: CASGLVLGPNTEAFF
D: TRBD1; V: TRBV28; size: NA; length: 18; J: TRBJ1-2; DNA: TGTGCCAGCAATTCCCTAGGGACAGGGGGCGCTTCGGGATCCGGCTACACCTTC; CDR3: CASNSLGTGGASGSGYTF
D: NA; V: TRBV10-3; size: once; length: 17; J: TRBJ2-6; DNA: TGTGCCATCAGTGAGTCGGCAGGCCTCTCTGGGGCCAACGTCCTGACTTTC; CDR3: CAISESAGLSGANVLTF
D: NA; V: TRBV19; size: NA; length: 12; J: TRBJ2-1; DNA: TGTGCCAGTAGCCAACCCTACAATGAGCAGTTCTTC; CDR3: CASSQPYNEQFF
D: NA; V: TRBV10-3; size: NA; length: 13; J: TRBJ2-7; DNA: TGTGCCATCAGTGAACAGAGCTCAGGGGAGCAGTACTTC; CDR3: CAISEQSSGEQYF
D: NA; V: TRBV6-1; size: NA; length: 11; J: TRBJ2-1; DNA: TGTGCCAGCGGACTCGTGGGTGAGCAGTTCTTC; CDR3: CASGLVGEQFF
D: NA; V: TRBV20-1; size: NA; length: 10; J: TRBJ1-2; DNA: TGCAGTGCGGGCTCCTATGGCTACACCTTC; CDR3: CSAGSYGYTF
D: NA; V: TRBV7-8; size: NA; length: 13; J: TRBJ1-2; DNA: TGTGCCAGCAGCTTAGAATTCCTCTATGGCTACACCTTC; CDR3: CASSLEFLYGYTF
D: NA; V: TRBV5-1; size: NA; length: 14; J: TRBJ2-3; DNA: TGCGCCAGCGCTCTGAACGATGGGACAGATACGCAGTATTTT; CDR3: CASALNDGTDTQYF
D: NA; V: TRBV7-9; size: NA; length: 15; J: TRBJ1-6; DNA: TGTGCCAGCAGCTCTAGTATGGGGGACCGTTCACCCCTCCACTTT; CDR3: CASSSSMGDRSPLHF
D: NA; V: TRBV5-1; size: NA; length: 13; J: TRBJ1-1; DNA: TGCGCCAGCAGCTTGGAGGGGAATACTGAAGCTTTCTTT; CDR3: CASSLEGNTEAFF
D: TRBD2; V: TRBV28; size: NA; length: 15; J: TRBJ2-1; DNA: TGTGCCAGCAGTAAAGCGGGAGGAGTCTACAATGAGCAGTTCTTC; CDR3: CASSKAGGVYNEQFF
D: TRBD2; V: TRBV5-4; size: NA; length: 14; J: TRBJ2-3; DNA: TGTGCCAGCGGGTCACTAGCGGGAGAAGATACGCAGTATTTT; CDR3: CASGSLAGEDTQYF